Listed here are 24 T cell receptor beta chains from one sample, sequenced in a study of blood T cell repertoires in COVID-19. TCRdb's copy holds only in-frame clones and misses some; the assay was immunoSEQ multiplex PCR. The sample has tens of thousands of clones; over 80% are singletons. Source material: peripheral blood. The origin of the receptors is a man older than 75 with active or convalescent COVID-19.

The chain combines TRBV6-2 or TRBV6-3 with TRBJ2-7; D is unclear. The V end was cut by 2 bases, the J end by 3 bases, with 8 bases between. This CDR3 region has 13 residues. CDR1 is MNHEY, CDR2 SVGEGT, per germline. The DNA for the CDR3 is TGTGCCAGCAGTTACGGGCACCACTACGAGCAGTACTTC. Encoded protein: CASSYGHHYEQYF.

This clone was detected a few times. This sequence joins TRBV19 and TRBJ2-2; TRBD1 aligns across 9 bases. The CDR3 sequence is 16 residues long. CDR1 LNHDA and CDR2 SQIVND come from the germline V gene (reference sequence). The ends lost 11 bases at V and 4 bases at J; junction bases unmatched: 14. CDR3 DNA sequence: TGTGCCGCCGGGGACAGGGACGGACAGGGCACCGGGGAGCTGTTTTTT. Translation gives CAAGDRDGQGTGELFF.

V gene TRBV5-4 combines with J gene TRBJ2-3, with D hard to call. Trimming took off 0 bases at V and 0 bases at J, with 14 bases between the two ends. This CDR3 spans 17 amino acids. Germline assignment: CDR1 SGHNT and CDR2 YYREEE (reference sequence). CDR3 DNA sequence: TGTGCCAGCAGCTTGGCCGATTTGAGTTTGAGCACAGATACGCAGTATTTT. Encoded protein: CASSLADLSLSTDTQYF.

Here the CDR3 reads CASTPAGQSSYNEQFF. In DNA, the CDR3 is TGTGCCAGCACCCCAGCGGGTCAGAGCTCCTACAATGAGCAGTTCTTC. The chain carries TRBV28 and TRBJ2-1; possibly TRBD2 for D (6 bases). In germline, CDR1 is MDHEN, CDR2 SYDVKM. The CDR3 contains 16 residues. V lost 7 bases and J 0 bases, leaving 16 bases between the germline ends.

This clone was seen just once. The rearrangement joins TRBV13 to TRBJ2-5; 7 positions agree with TRBD1. The ends lost 4 bases at V and 2 bases at J; junction bases unmatched: 4. This CDR3 has 14 amino acids. Germline V CDR1 and CDR2: PRHDT, FYEKMQ (reference sequence). CDR3 protein: CASSSGTEQETQYF. Written as DNA, the CDR3 is TGTGCCAGCAGCTCGGGGACAGAACAAGAGACCCAGTACTTC.

The chain is built from TRBV19 and TRBJ1-5, with D possibly matching TRBD1 (6 bases). The V end lost 2 bases, the J end lost 3 bases, and 8 bases lay between the germline ends. CDR3 length equals 14 residues. Germline CDR1 LNHDA, CDR2 SQIVND (reference sequence). CDR3 region: CASSIRGINQPQHF. The CDR3, as DNA: TGTGCCAGTAGTATAAGGGGGATCAATCAGCCCCAGCATTTT.

This sequence joins TRBV9 and TRBJ2-1; D is undetermined. Germline V gene lookup returns CDR1 SGDLS and CDR2 YYNGEE. The ends were cut back, 2 bases at V and 6 bases at J, with 6 bases in the middle. This CDR3 has 12 amino acids. The CDR3 loop is CASSVAANEQFF. In DNA form, the CDR3 reads TGTGCCAGCAGCGTGGCGGCCAATGAGCAGTTCTTC.

This clone turned up a few times. For the CDR3, the DNA is TGCAGCGTGAAGGATGGAGATAGCAATCAGCCCCAGCATTTT. Translating gives CSVKDGDSNQPQHF. The V and J genes are TRBV29-1 and TRBJ1-5; D is uncertain. Trimming pared 6 bases from V and 0 bases from J, leaving 12 bases between. The germline CDR1 and CDR2 sequences are SQVTM and ANQGSEA. The CDR3 spans 14 residues.

The genes are TRBV20-1 and TRBJ1-5; no clear D gene. V shed 1 base and J shed 7 bases, with 5 bases lying between them. The CDR3 sequence is 11 residues long. Germline-derived CDR1 and CDR2 are DFQATT and SNEGSKA (reference sequence). The CDR3 region is CSARAGQPQHF. CDR3 DNA: TGCAGTGCTAGAGCGGGGCAGCCCCAGCATTTT.

This chain joins TRBV7-2 and TRBJ1-2, with D perhaps matching TRBD1 (5 bases). The CDR3 is made up of 15 amino acids. The V and J ends lost 5 bases and 8 bases respectively, with 21 bases between them. Germline V gene sequence: CDR1 SGHTA, CDR2 FQGNSA. The chain's CDR3 is CASSPMGGVRLGYTF. The CDR3 bases are TGTGCCAGCAGCCCAATGGGGGGTGTGCGTTTAGGCTACACCTTC. Filled out from reference TRBV7-2 and TRBJ1-2, the complete variable domain reads GAGVSQSPSNKVTEKGKDVELRCDPISGHTALYWYRQSLGQGLEFLIYFQGNSAPDKSGLPSDRFSAERTGGSVSTLTIQRTQQEDSAVYLCASSPMGGVRLGYTFGSGTRLTVV.

The rearrangement uses TRBV2 and TRBJ1-5; TRBD1 agrees at 7 bases. The CDR3 is 14 amino acids. Per the germline V gene, CDR1 is SNHLY and CDR2 is FYNNEI. V shed 4 bases and J 7 bases; nucleotides not matched to a gene: 7. The CDR3 sequence is CASSVQGTRQPQHF. CDR3 coding DNA: TGTGCCAGCAGTGTACAGGGGACACGACAGCCCCAGCATTTT.

The V call is TRBV5-1, the J call TRBJ2-5, with 8 positions matching TRBD2. CDR1 is SGHRS, CDR2 YFSETQ, per germline. This CDR3 region has 17 residues. With V trimmed by 4 bases and J by 4 bases, 15 bases remained unmatched. CDR3 amino acids: CASSRGGGRGRGETQYF. The CDR3 DNA reads as TGCGCCAGCAGCAGGGGCGGGGGGCGAGGCCGGGGAGAGACCCAGTACTTC. Filled out from reference TRBV5-1 and TRBJ2-5, the complete variable domain reads KAGVTQTPRYLIKTRGQQVTLSCSPISGHRSVSWYQQTPGQGLQFLFEYFSETQRNKGNFPGRFSGRQFSNSRSEMNVSTLELGDSALYLCASSRGGGRGRGETQYFGPGTRLLVL.

The V and J genes are TRBV7-7 and TRBJ2-1; TRBD1 aligns across 7 bases. V gave up 5 bases and J gave up 5 bases; unmatched junction bases: 6. The CDR3 has 14 residues. Germline V gives CDR1 SSHAT, CDR2 FNYEAQ (reference sequence). CDR3 bases: TGTGCCAGCAGCCTCCGGGACAGCCACAATGAGCAGTTCTTC. This gives the protein CASSLRDSHNEQFF.

This clone was counted once. The V and J genes are TRBV5-6 and TRBJ1-5, with D possibly being TRBD1 (6 bases). The CDR3 sequence is 16 residues long. CDR1 and CDR2 (germline): SGHDT, YYEEEE. V lost 4 bases and J 2 bases, leaving 16 bases between the germline ends. CDR3 sequence (DNA): TGTGCCAGCAGCAGGATTTCAGGGGTCGGCAATCAGCCCCAGCATTTT. Translation gives CASSRISGVGNQPQHF.

V gene TRBV11-2 combines with J gene TRBJ2-5; TRBD1 might be the D (6 bases). From germline, CDR1 is SGHAT and CDR2 FQNNGV. This CDR3 region has 13 residues. Trimming shortened V by 9 bases and J by 3 bases, and 14 bases separated the two germline ends. The CDR3 DNA is TGTGCCAGTGCGGCAGGGGATAAAGAGACCCAGTACTTC. This gives the protein CASAAGDKETQYF.

The V gene is TRBV6-5, the J gene TRBJ1-6; D is possibly TRBD1 (6 bases). The CDR3 has 15 residues. Per germline, CDR1 MNHEY and CDR2 SVGAGI. V lost 6 bases to trimming and J lost 2 bases, with 11 bases between them. CDR3 sequence: CASSRRTAYNSPLHF. CDR3 in DNA: TGTGCCAGCAGCCGACGGACAGCCTATAATTCACCCCTCCACTTT.

This clone showed up just once. The rearrangement uses TRBV7-9 and TRBJ1-2; possibly TRBD1 for D (6 bases). V gave up 5 bases and J gave up 2 bases, with 9 bases separating them. The CDR3 consists of 13 residues. Germline lookup yields CDR1 SEHNR and CDR2 FQNEAQ (reference sequence). CDR3 sequence (DNA): TGTGCCAGCAGCCATGGACAGAACTATGGCTACACCTTC. The encoded protein is CASSHGQNYGYTF.

The V and J genes are TRBV2 and TRBJ1-2; 9 bases are shared with TRBD1. V lost 6 bases, J lost 8 bases, and 7 bases stayed unmatched. Looked up from germline, CDR1 is SNHLY and CDR2 is FYNNEI. This CDR3 has 13 amino acids. DNA for the CDR3: TGTGCCAGCAGCCTAGGGACAGGGCGCGGCTACACCTTC. It specifies CASSLGTGRGYTF.

The rearrangement links TRBV30 to TRBJ1-6; TRBD1 aligns across 7 bases. The CDR3 extends over 15 amino acids. V lost 3 bases and J lost 2; bases outside the gene matches: 4. CDR1 is GTSNPN and CDR2 is SVGIG in the germline V gene (reference sequence). CDR3 in DNA: TGTGCCTGGAGGGCCAGGGGGACCTATAATTCACCCCTCCACTTT. This codes for CAWRARGTYNSPLHF.

V and J are TRBV19 and TRBJ1-5, with D possibly matching TRBD1 (6 bases). V gave up 3 bases and J gave up 3 bases, with 9 bases separating them. The CDR3 is 14 amino acids. Germline-derived CDR1 and CDR2 are LNHDA and SQIVND (reference sequence). This chain's CDR3 is CASSMGDINQPQHF. The CDR3 DNA reads TGTGCCAGTAGTATGGGGGACATCAATCAGCCCCAGCATTTT.

The chain has TRBV29-1 and TRBJ2-5; D is undetermined. Trimming removed 3 bases from V and 2 bases from J, with 10 bases in between. The CDR3 length is 13 residues. Germline CDR1 SQVTM, CDR2 ANQGSEA. Here the CDR3 DNA reads TGCAGCGTTGAGATAGCAGTGCAAGAGACCCAGTACTTC. The encoded protein is CSVEIAVQETQYF.

The rearrangement uses TRBV10-3 and TRBJ2-7, with 7 nucleotides matching TRBD1. The germline V gene has CDR1 ENHRY and CDR2 SYGVKD. The V gene end was trimmed by 2 bases and the J gene end by 2 bases; junction bases not matched to a gene: 6. This CDR3 region has 15 residues. This CDR3 is CAISEMRTGAYEQYF. CDR3 sequence (DNA): TGTGCCATCAGTGAGATGCGGACAGGAGCCTACGAGCAGTACTTC.

J is TRBJ2-5 and V is TRBV6-1; D is perhaps TRBD1 (7 bases). V was clipped by 3 bases and J by 9 bases, with 17 bases between them. CDR3 size: 14 residues. Per the germline V gene, CDR1 is MNHNS and CDR2 is SASEGT. The CDR3 is CASSEGGQYEPQYF. The DNA of the CDR3 is TGTGCCAGCAGTGAGGGGGGACAGTATGAGCCCCAGTACTTC.

The chain recombines TRBV9 with TRBJ2-6; 10 bases line up with TRBD1. This CDR3 has 19 residues. Losses at the gene ends were 3 bases for V and 4 bases for J; bases not matched to a gene: 13. Germline values: CDR1 SGDLS, CDR2 YYNGEE. CDR3 in DNA: TGTGCCAGCAGCGCGGCCCGGGACAGGGGCCCTCTGGGGGCCAACGTCCTGACTTTC. Translated: CASSAARDRGPLGANVLTF.